What follows are 19 T cell receptor beta chains derived from one specimen sequenced in a study of blood T cell repertoires in COVID-19. The repertoire was sequenced with immunoSEQ multiplex PCR; TCRdb's copy has only in-frame clones and lacks some. The table lists roughly 240,000 clones, about 82% of them singletons. The material sequenced was peripheral blood. The receptor source for this set is a woman of 80 years or more with COVID-19, enrolled during active disease.

This chain connects TRBV5-4 to TRBJ1-1; 8 bases align to TRBD1. CDR1 is SGHNT, CDR2 YYREEE, per germline (reference sequence). The CDR3 is 15 amino acids. The V gene end was trimmed by 2 bases and the J gene end by 3 bases; junction bases not matched to a gene: 6. CDR3 amino acids: CASSFGQGAYTEAFF. CDR3 bases: TGTGCCAGCAGCTTTGGGCAGGGGGCTTACACTGAAGCTTTCTTT.

The CDR3 nucleotides read TGTGCCAGCAGTTTATTAGACGACTCAGGGGGAAAACTGTTTTTT. It specifies CASSLLDDSGGKLFF. The genes are TRBV28 and TRBJ1-4, with TRBD1 matching 7 bases. Germline lookup yields CDR1 MDHEN and CDR2 SYDVKM. V was pared by 1 base and J by 10 bases, with 9 bases of the junction left unmatched. CDR3 length: 15 residues.

The chain couples TRBV18 to TRBJ2-2; weak D call: TRBD1 (5 bases). Trimming took 7 bases from V and 2 from J, leaving 11 bases between them. The CDR3 runs to 14 residues. Looked up from germline, CDR1 is KGHSH and CDR2 is LQKENI. CDR3 in DNA: TGTGCCAGCTGCCCGCAGGGTAACACCGGGGAGCTGTTTTTT. This codes for CASCPQGNTGELFF.

The rearrangement uses TRBV30 and TRBJ1-2, with D possibly TRBD1 on 6 matching bases. CDR3 length: 15 amino acids. Germline CDR1 is GTSNPN and CDR2 is SVGIG (reference sequence). With 4 bases removed from V and 2 bases from J, the gap between germline ends came to 17 bases. CDR3 protein: CAWTHRDRLNYGYTF. The CDR3 nucleotides read TGTGCCTGGACCCACAGGGACCGATTGAACTATGGCTACACCTTC. The full variable domain, completed using reference TRBV30 and TRBJ1-2, is SQTIHQWPATLVQPVGSPLSLECTVEGTSNPNLYWYRQAAGRGLQLLFYSVGIGQISSEVPQNLSASRPQDRQFILSSKKLLLSDSGFYLCAWTHRDRLNYGYTFGSGTRLTVV.

The chain carries TRBV19 and TRBJ2-4, with D possibly being TRBD1 (6 bases). The V end lost 4 bases, the J end lost 0 bases, and 7 bases lay between the germline ends. Germline CDR1 is LNHDA and CDR2 is SQIVND (reference sequence). This CDR3 region has 14 residues. The chain's CDR3 is CASSTRGAKNIQYF. DNA of the CDR3: TGTGCCAGTAGTACCAGGGGAGCCAAAAACATTCAGTACTTC.

The gene calls are TRBV6-4 and TRBJ1-5; 7 bases map to TRBD1. The germline V gene encodes CDR1 MRHNA and CDR2 SNTAGT. V trimming: 0 bases; J trimming: 2 bases; junction bases outside the gene matches: 22. The CDR3 runs to 22 residues. The DNA for the CDR3 is TGTGCCAGCAGTGACTCGGGCCCAAGACCGGCAGGGGGATTGGGAGGCAATCAGCCCCAGCATTTT. Translated, it gives CASSDSGPRPAGGLGGNQPQHF.

V usage is TRBV5-1 and J usage is TRBJ1-4; D gene unclear. V was shortened by 2 bases and J by 0 bases, with 5 bases between the two germline ends. The CDR3 has 14 amino acids. Germline-derived CDR1 and CDR2 are SGHRS and YFSETQ. The CDR3 DNA reads as TGCGCCAGCAGCTTACAAGCAACTAATGAAAAACTGTTTTTT. It encodes CASSLQATNEKLFF.

The V gene is TRBV28, the J gene TRBJ1-5, with 7 bases aligning to TRBD1. CDR3 length equals 18 residues. Germline assignment: CDR1 MDHEN and CDR2 SYDVKM. V gave up 5 bases and J gave up 7 bases; unmatched junction bases: 20. CDR3: CASSPLDGARGVGQPQHF. The CDR3 bases are TGTGCCAGCAGTCCTTTGGACGGAGCCAGGGGGGTAGGGCAGCCCCAGCATTTT.

V and J are TRBV19 and TRBJ1-4; the match to TRBD1 covers 7 bases. CDR1 LNHDA and CDR2 SQIVND come from the germline V gene (reference sequence). This CDR3 comprises 15 residues. V lost 6 bases and J lost 5; bases outside the gene matches: 9. The CDR3 region is CASRMMGQRNEKLFF. In DNA form, the CDR3 reads TGTGCCAGTAGGATGATGGGACAGCGGAATGAAAAACTGTTTTTT.

The chain is built from TRBV28 and TRBJ1-4, with TRBD1 matching over 8 bases. The CDR3 contains 16 residues. Germline V gene data show CDR1 as MDHEN and CDR2 as SYDVKM. V lost 5 bases and J lost 5; bases outside the gene matches: 10. DNA of the CDR3: TGTGCCAGCAGTACACCGGGACAGGCGATAAATGAAAAACTGTTTTTT. Its protein product is CASSTPGQAINEKLFF.

The chain couples TRBV7-9 to TRBJ2-7, with 9 bases fitting TRBD1. The CDR3 spans 14 residues. Trimming took 5 bases from V and 0 from J; bases not matched to a gene: 2. Germline assignment: CDR1 SEHNR and CDR2 FQNEAQ (reference sequence). CDR3 sequence (DNA): TGTGCCAGCAGCGGACAGGGGATCTCCTACGAGCAGTACGTC. Protein: CASSGQGISYEQYV.

CDR3: CASSLRGYQETQYF. CDR3 DNA: TGTGCCAGCAGCCTAAGGGGATACCAAGAGACCCAGTACTTC. The rearrangement joins TRBV14 to TRBJ2-5; D is possibly TRBD1 (5 bases). V was trimmed by 4 bases and J by 0 bases, leaving 9 bases between them. Germline lookup yields CDR1 SGHDN and CDR2 FVKESK. The CDR3 loop spans 14 amino acids.

This chain uses TRBV5-1 with TRBJ2-1; no definite D call. Germline values: CDR1 SGHRS, CDR2 YFSETQ. The CDR3 has 15 residues. The V end was cut by 0 bases, the J end by 0 bases, with 7 bases between. The CDR3 spells CASSLELNSYNEQFF. The CDR3 DNA reads as TGCGCCAGCAGCTTGGAACTCAACTCCTACAATGAGCAGTTCTTC. Looking up the rest from reference TRBV5-1 and TRBJ2-1 gives the full variable domain: KAGVTQTPRYLIKTRGQQVTLSCSPISGHRSVSWYQQTPGQGLQFLFEYFSETQRNKGNFPGRFSGRQFSNSRSEMNVSTLELGDSALYLCASSLELNSYNEQFFGPGTRLTVL.

This rearrangement joins TRBV19 to TRBJ1-1; tentative D call: TRBD1 (6 bases). There are 16 residues in the CDR3. Trimming shortened V by 4 bases and J by 5 bases, and 20 bases separated the two germline ends. Germline CDR1 is LNHDA and CDR2 is SQIVND (reference sequence). The CDR3, as DNA: TGTGCCAGTAGTACCCCTTCACCCACAGGGCGGACTGAAGCTTTCTTT. Translation: CASSTPSPTGRTEAFF.

A remark on this clone: One junction end does not reproduce the germline sequence, and a read error may be involved. This chain uses TRBV6-1 with TRBJ1-5; D is ambiguous. This CDR3 is built from 12 residues. The germline gives CDR1 MNHNS, CDR2 SASEGT. The CDR3 is CASSEAPDPQDF. Written as DNA, the CDR3 is TGTGCCAGCAGTGAAGCGCCGGATCCGCAGGATTTT.

The chain recombines TRBV18 with TRBJ2-5, with TRBD1 matching over 9 bases. The junction had 9 bases not matched to a gene; V was cut back by 2 bases and J by 5 bases. The germline V gene encodes CDR1 KGHSH and CDR2 LQKENI. The CDR3 totals 16 residues. The CDR3 nucleotides are TGTGCCAGCTCACCAACCCGGGACAGGGTGGGGGAGACCCAGTACTTC. Translated, it gives CASSPTRDRVGETQYF.

V is TRBV7-9 and J is TRBJ1-2; a possible D gene is TRBD1 (6 bases). The V gene's germline CDR1 is SEHNR and CDR2 FQNEAQ (reference sequence). V lost 3 bases and J 7 bases, leaving 9 bases between the germline ends. This CDR3 region has 12 residues. The CDR3 reads CASSLDSGGYTF. In DNA form, the CDR3 reads TGTGCCAGCAGCTTGGACAGCGGTGGCTACACCTTC.

The chain uses TRBV27 and TRBJ1-1, with 11 bases fitting TRBD1. There are 17 residues in the CDR3. CDR1 is MNHEY, CDR2 SMNVEV, per germline (reference sequence). The trim removed 3 bases at V and 6 bases at J, leaving 12 bases unmatched. Written as DNA, the CDR3 is TGTGCCAGCAGTTTCCACCGAGGGACAGGGGGACTTGCTGAAGCTTTCTTT. Protein product: CASSFHRGTGGLAEAFF.

This clone was recorded only once. The chain joins TRBV15 to TRBJ1-5; D remains unclear. Trimming stripped 0 bases from V and 7 bases from J, with 22 bases between. The CDR3 covers 18 residues. The germline gives CDR1 LNHNV, CDR2 YYDKDF (reference sequence). The chain's CDR3 is CATSRDGPDGFSRQPQHF. Here the CDR3 DNA reads TGTGCCACCAGCAGAGATGGTCCAGACGGGTTTTCGCGACAGCCCCAGCATTTT.